These 2 T cell receptor beta chains came from one sample sequenced in a study of CD8+CD57+ T cells in acquired aplastic anemia. TCR beta VDJ and CDR3 were profiled, and genomic DNA was the template. TCRdb re-analysed the reads in MiXCR, keeping a single row per CDR3 protein. The sample consists of 75,000 to 80,000 distinct CDR3 sequences, 55% to 75% of them appearing once. Individuals selected for sequencing had exhibited CD8+CD57+ cell expansion on flow cytometry. The material sequenced was sorted CD4+, CD8+, or CD8+CD57+ T cells (not recorded which) from PBMCs. These receptors all stem from a human donor with aplastic anemia.

This clonotype was observed a handful of times. The chain links TRBV15 to TRBJ1-2; D is ambiguous. Germline V gene data show CDR1 as LNHNV and CDR2 as YYDKDF (reference sequence). V was pared by 3 bases and J by 8 bases, with 10 bases between. The CDR3 has 12 residues. The CDR3 nucleotides are TGTGCCACCAGCAGTGAAAGGTGGGGCTACACCTTC. Its protein is CATSSERWGYTF.

The chain employs TRBV10-3 and TRBJ2-7; D perhaps matches TRBD1 (6 bases). The V end lost 3 bases, the J end lost 6 bases, and 12 bases lay between the germline ends. From germline, CDR1 is ENHRY and CDR2 SYGVKD. The CDR3 contains 13 residues. CDR3 sequence reads: CAISDRGSVEQYF. CDR3 in DNA: TGTGCCATCAGTGACAGGGGCAGCGTCGAGCAGTACTTC.